This TCR beta chain was retrieved from a study of beta chain features in type 1 diabetes. Expressed TCRB transcripts were sequenced, since all the RNA that had been isolated was reverse transcribed. Naive, central memory and regulatory T cell samples averaged roughly 3.8 million reads. The method was immunoSEQ multiplex PCR; TCRdb's version includes in-frame clones alone and lacks a portion of them. The sample yields 130,000 to 150,000 clones, roughly 50% seen once. Per the germline V gene, CDR1 is PRHDT and CDR2 is FYEKMQ (reference sequence). The CDR3 is 18 residues long. V shed 5 bases, J shed 6 bases, and the junction held 15 bases outside the gene matches.

The receptor was isolated from a man aged 18-30 years in good health. Material: Tregs from blood. This chain joins TRBV13 and TRBJ2-7; TRBD2 aligns across 14 bases. For the CDR3, the DNA is TGTGCCAGCAGCCACCAATCCTCGGGACTAGCGGGAGTGGCCGAGCAGTACTTC. Protein sequence: CASSHQSSGLAGVAEQYF. Complete variable domain (other parts from reference TRBV13 and TRBJ2-7): AAGVIQSPRHLIKEKRETATLKCYPIPRHDTVYWYQQGPGQDPQFLISFYEKMQSDKGSIPDRFSAQQFSDYHSELNMSSLELGDSALYFCASSHQSSGLAGVAEQYFGPGTRLTVT.